This T cell receptor (beta chain) derives from a study of blood T cell repertoires in COVID-19. Turning to the study itself: The United States, Italy and Spain supplied acute and convalescent COVID-19 samples. Sources were T cells, B-cell-depleted T cells, or PBMCs; the material itself was cDNA or gDNA.

This CDR3 is built from 13 residues. V lost 0 bases, J lost 3 bases, and 2 bases lay in between. Germline V gives CDR1 KGHDR, CDR2 SFDVKD. Authors' analysis steps: Reference gene primer amplification yielded estimated nucleated cell counts. Measured with immunoSEQ multiplex PCR; TCRdb has only the in-frame clones, and not every one. D and trimming come from the DNA, and the V and J calls and clone size come from that table. The sample consists of fewer than 250,000 clones, roughly 80% of them appearing once. The TCR originated in a woman of 80 years or more with acute or convalescent COVID-19. Sequences were obtained from peripheral blood. The chain has TRBV24-1 and TRBJ1-3; D remains unclear. The CDR3 is CATSDLHGNTIYF. The CDR3 DNA sequence: TGTGCCACCAGTGATTTGCATGGAAACACCATATATTTT.